This T cell receptor (beta chain) comes out of a study of response to subunit inactivated influenza vaccine. The study, taken as a whole, reports: Authors suggested seasonal influenza vaccinations each recruit few new T cells.

The sample holds a few counts of this clonotype. Its matching antigen is unknown. TCRdb re-called the RT-PCR reads through MiXCR, storing one row per CDR3 protein. The sample contains around 180,000 distinct CDR3 sequences, 9.2% of which appear only once. The CDR3 has 16 amino acids. Germline V CDR1 and CDR2: MRHNA, SNTAGT. V gave up 3 bases and J gave up 3 bases; unmatched junction bases: 5. This clonotype was sampled from a man aged 50-60 years who received an inactivated influenza vaccine. The sample in question was non-naive T cells sorted from PBMCs, obtained on the day of vaccination. The chain couples TRBV6-4 to TRBJ2-3, with 11 positions matching TRBD2. CDR3 sequence reads: CASSESTSGATDTQYF. The CDR3 coding sequence is TGTGCCAGCAGTGAGTCGACTAGCGGGGCGACAGATACGCAGTATTTT.